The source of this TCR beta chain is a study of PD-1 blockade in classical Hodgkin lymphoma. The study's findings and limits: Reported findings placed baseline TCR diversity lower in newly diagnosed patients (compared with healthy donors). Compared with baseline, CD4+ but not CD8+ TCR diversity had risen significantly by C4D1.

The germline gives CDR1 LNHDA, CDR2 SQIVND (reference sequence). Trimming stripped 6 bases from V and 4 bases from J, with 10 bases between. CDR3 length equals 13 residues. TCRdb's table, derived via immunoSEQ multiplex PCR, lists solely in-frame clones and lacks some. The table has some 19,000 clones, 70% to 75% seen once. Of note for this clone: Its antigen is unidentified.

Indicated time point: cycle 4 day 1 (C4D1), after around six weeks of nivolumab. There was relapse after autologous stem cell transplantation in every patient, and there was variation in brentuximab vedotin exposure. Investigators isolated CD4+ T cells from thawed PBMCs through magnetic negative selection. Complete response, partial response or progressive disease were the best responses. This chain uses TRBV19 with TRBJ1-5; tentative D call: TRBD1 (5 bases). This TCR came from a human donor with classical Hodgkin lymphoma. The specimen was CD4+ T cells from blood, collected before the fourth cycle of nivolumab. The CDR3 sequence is CASRDTSNQPQHF. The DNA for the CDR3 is TGTGCCAGTAGGGACACTTCTAATCAGCCCCAGCATTTT.